This paragraph reports one TCR beta chain. Its antigen is unknown. The source of the sample is a study of CD8 T cells in ankylosing spondylitis. Study-wide results and caveats: Among TCR beta sequences, a motif of eight highly homologous variants appeared characteristic of ankylosing spondylitis blood. Matched ankylosing spondylitis synovial fluid reportedly showed significant enrichment of disease-linked clones. Some motif variants had been reported before (in reactive arthritis synovial fluid and blood).

In making TCR beta libraries, quantitative 5'-RACE with molecular barcodes was used. One entry per CDR3 protein results from TCRdb running MiXCR on the 5' RACE reads. The sample shows about 160,000 distinct CDR3 sequences, 9.8% of them seen only once. In germline, CDR1 is DFQATT, CDR2 SNEGSKA (reference sequence). V lost 6 bases and J 3 bases, leaving 14 bases between the germline ends. CDR3 length equals 13 residues. The specimen sequenced was blood, either unsorted or a sorted T cell fraction (not recorded which). The rearrangement links TRBV20-1 to TRBJ1-1, with D perhaps TRBD1 (6 bases). The origin of this receptor is a female donor with ankylosing spondylitis or in good health (not recorded which). As DNA, the CDR3 is TGCAGTGCAGGGGGATCCCCCTACACTGAAGCTTTCTTT. Its translation is CSAGGSPYTEAFF.